Below are 21 T cell receptor beta chains sequenced from a single sample in a study of tumour-infiltrating T cells in Burkitt lymphoma (dated by TCRdb to 2018 to 2020). Receptor amplification or capture employed the immunoSEQ multiplex PCR assay. The table comes from immuneACCESS by way of TCRdb, which keeps in-frame sequences with V and J called. Part of the clones is missing from these tables; in studies checked, under half for an unresolved V gene and the rest for unknown reasons. The sample records 1,100 or so clones, under 20% of which are singletons. The ten largest account for about half of the sample. The sample was tumor tissue. The receptors were gathered from a human donor with Burkitt lymphoma.

This clone was observed a handful of times. The chain links TRBV19 to TRBJ2-5, with a weak D call TRBD2 (5 bases). The CDR3 contains 13 residues. Between the trimmed V and J ends, which lost 7 bases and 5 bases, there was a span of 14 bases. CDR1 and CDR2 (germline): LNHDA, SQIVND (reference sequence). CDR3 coding DNA: TGTGCCAGTACAGCGGATCCTGGTGAGACCCAGTACTTC. Protein product: CASTADPGETQYF.

This clone has just one count. The V call is TRBV7-9, the J call TRBJ1-2; 8 positions match TRBD1. The CDR3 sequence is 14 residues long. V lost 7 bases and J lost 8; bases outside the gene matches: 12. The germline V gene has CDR1 SEHNR and CDR2 FQNEAQ (reference sequence). CDR3 amino acids: CASKKHPDRVGYTF. The DNA of the CDR3 is TGTGCCAGCAAAAAGCACCCGGACAGGGTGGGCTACACCTTC. Together with reference TRBV7-9 and TRBJ1-2, the CDR3 gives the full variable domain: DTGVSQNPRHKITKRGQNVTFRCDPISEHNRLYWYRQTLGQGPEFLTYFQNEAQLEKSRLLSDRFSAERPKGSFSTLEIQRTEQGDSAMYLCASKKHPDRVGYTFGSGTRLTVV.

Comments on this clone: Since a far larger clone is one base different, this is likely a read error. Other DNA sequences within the sample encode an identical CDR3. V gene TRBV9 combines with J gene TRBJ1-1, with a tentative D call TRBD1 (6 bases). CDR1 and CDR2 (germline): SGDLS, YYNGEE. This CDR3 contains 14 residues. The CDR3 DNA follows: TGTGCCAGTAGCGTAGAGGCAGGGGTCACTGAAGCTTTCTTT. This sequence encodes CASSVEAGVTEAFF.

This clone was found a few times. The rearrangement links TRBV25-1 to TRBJ1-1; a weak D match, TRBD1 (6 bases). The germline CDR1 and CDR2 sequences are MGHDK and SYGVNS. The CDR3 length is 16 residues. V shed 5 bases and J shed 0 bases, with 16 bases lying between them. The CDR3 nucleotides are TGTGCCAGCAGTAGAGGGGGGGGGTATATGAACACTGAAGCTTTCTTT. Amino acid sequence: CASSRGGGYMNTEAFF. Together with reference TRBV25-1 and TRBJ1-1, the CDR3 gives the full variable domain: EADIYQTPRYLVIGTGKKITLECSQTMGHDKMYWYQQDPGMELHLIHYSYGVNSTEKGDLSSESTVSRIRTEHFPLTLESARPSHTSQYLCASSRGGGYMNTEAFFGQGTRLTVV.

The V gene is TRBV6-1, the J gene TRBJ2-7; D not resolved. Trimming removed 6 bases at V and 5 bases at J, with 14 bases between. The CDR3 has 13 residues. Germline CDR1 and CDR2: MNHNS and SASEGT. DNA for the CDR3: TGTGCCAGCAGCGGGTCCTTGGGCCACGAGCAGTACTTC. This sequence encodes CASSGSLGHEQYF.

The CDR3 sequence is CASSQESAGGRDTQYF. In DNA form, the CDR3 reads TGCGCCAGCAGCCAAGAATCAGCGGGAGGACGAGATACGCAGTATTTT. This chain joins TRBV4-3 and TRBJ2-3, with 9 bases identical to TRBD2. V lost 0 bases and J lost 5; bases outside the gene matches: 6. Germline assignment: CDR1 LGHNA and CDR2 YSLEER. The CDR3 spans 16 residues.

This clone is large by share. This chain links TRBV4-3 with TRBJ2-1; D gene unclear. The CDR3 has 15 residues. V gave up 1 base and J gave up 0 bases, with 7 bases separating them. Per the germline V gene, CDR1 is LGHNA and CDR2 is YSLEER. The CDR3 region is CASSQVWSSYNEQFF. CDR3 nucleotide sequence: TGCGCCAGCAGCCAAGTCTGGAGCTCCTACAATGAGCAGTTCTTC.

The rearrangement links TRBV7-6 to TRBJ2-3, with 10 bases matching TRBD2. The length of the CDR3 is 15 residues. V shed 4 bases and J 6 bases; nucleotides not matched to a gene: 7. In germline, CDR1 is SGHVS, CDR2 FNYEAQ. In DNA, the CDR3 is TGTGCCAGCAGCTCTTTCAGCGGGGGGGCGGATACGCAGTATTTT. Translated: CASSSFSGGADTQYF.

In its sample, this clone was seen a few times. CDR3 sequence (DNA): TGTGCCAGCAGTTCCCCGGTTGACGCTTCCAATGAGCAGTTCTTC. Translated, it gives CASSSPVDASNEQFF. The V and J genes are TRBV6-5 and TRBJ2-1; D remains ambiguous. V lost 4 bases and J 6 bases, leaving 16 bases between the germline ends. Germline assignment: CDR1 MNHEY and CDR2 SVGAGI. The CDR3 is 15 residues long.

The chain has TRBV27 and TRBJ2-2; the match to TRBD2 covers 9 bases. The J segment lost 6 bases and the V segment lost 3 bases, leaving 5 bases of the junction unmatched. CDR3 length: 15 residues. Looked up from germline, CDR1 is MNHEY and CDR2 is SMNVEV (reference sequence). The CDR3 nucleotides are TGTGCCAGCAGTTTTTTTAGCGGGAGTGCCGGGGAGCTGTTTTTT. This translates into CASSFFSGSAGELFF.

The chain links TRBV23-1 to TRBJ2-5, with D uncertain. TRBV23-1 is recorded as an ORF, its role being uncertain. This CDR3 is built from 17 residues. Trimming stripped 7 bases from V and 0 bases from J, with 21 bases between. The CDR3: CASTFGLHRTYQETQYF. CDR3 coding DNA: TGCGCCAGCACATTCGGCCTCCACAGAACCTACCAAGAGACCCAGTACTTC.

Comments on this clone: Given a much more abundant clone one base away, this may be a read error. Other nucleotide sequences in the sample specify the same CDR3. The chain uses TRBV5-1 and TRBJ1-5; D is uncertain. CDR1 is SGHRS, CDR2 YFSETQ, per germline. There are 13 residues in the CDR3. V lost 2 bases and J 5 bases, leaving 8 bases between the germline ends. CDR3 nucleotides: TGCGCCAGCAGCTTTGAGGGAGATCAGCCCCAGCATTTT. This gives the protein CASSFEGDQPQHF.

This clone was seen a handful of times. J is TRBJ1-2 and V is TRBV6-1; D not certain. Trimming cost V 4 bases and J 4 bases, with 19 bases left between them. The CDR3 is made up of 16 amino acids. CDR1 MNHNS and CDR2 SASEGT come from the germline V gene. Here the CDR3 reads CASSAGSWRSIYGYTF. CDR3 coding DNA: TGTGCCAGCAGTGCCGGCAGCTGGCGTTCGATCTATGGCTACACCTTC.

The chain uses TRBV5-1 and TRBJ2-5; the D is unclear. V was cut by 0 bases and J by 3 bases, with 6 bases left in between. This CDR3 has 13 amino acids. The V gene's germline CDR1 is SGHRS and CDR2 YFSETQ. The CDR3 region is CASSLGAKETQYF. The CDR3 bases are TGCGCCAGCAGCTTGGGCGCGAAAGAGACCCAGTACTTC.

This clone was counted a few times. The chain couples TRBV27 to TRBJ1-5; the match to TRBD1 covers 9 bases. This CDR3 has 16 amino acids. Germline lookup yields CDR1 MNHEY and CDR2 SMNVEV (reference sequence). The V segment lost 6 bases and the J segment 7 bases; nucleotides outside the gene matches: 13. CDR3 DNA sequence: TGTGCCAGCAGACCTAATACAGGGGGCGCGAACCAGCCCCAGCATTTT. It encodes CASRPNTGGANQPQHF.

This clone was found a few times. The chain carries TRBV27 and TRBJ1-1, with D unresolved. The V gene lost 0 bases and the J gene lost 7 bases, with 24 bases spanning the gap. The CDR3 spans 18 residues. Germline CDR1 and CDR2: MNHEY and SMNVEV (reference sequence). The CDR3 loop is CASSLSIRRERFSGEAFF. CDR3 bases: TGTGCCAGCAGTTTATCGATAAGGAGGGAGCGATTTTCCGGTGAAGCTTTCTTT.

This clone was seen only a few times. The chain recombines TRBV7-2 with TRBJ1-5; D gene unclear. Trimming removed 1 base at V and 3 bases at J, with 7 bases between. The CDR3 runs 14 residues. Germline V gene sequence: CDR1 SGHTA, CDR2 FQGNSA. CDR3 nucleotides: TGTGCCAGCAGCTTAGGGGGTCCCAATCAGCCCCAGCATTTT. This gives the protein CASSLGGPNQPQHF.

This clone was picked up a small number of times. The chain links TRBV20-1 to TRBJ2-3; D is uncertain. Trimming cost V 8 bases and J 2 bases, with 8 bases left between them. The CDR3 loop spans 11 amino acids. Germline lookup yields CDR1 DFQATT and CDR2 SNEGSKA (reference sequence). CDR3 amino acids: CSQYNTDTQYF. The CDR3 DNA reads TGCAGTCAATATAACACAGATACGCAGTATTTT.

Relative to its sample, this clone is large (0.1 to 1%). The V and J genes are TRBV7-8 and TRBJ2-1; TRBD2 aligns across 8 bases. V lost 1 base and J lost 6; bases outside the gene matches: 8. This CDR3 is 16 amino acids long. Germline lookup yields CDR1 SGHVS and CDR2 FQNEAQ. The CDR3: CASSLGTSHLGNEQFF. The CDR3 DNA reads TGTGCCAGCAGCTTAGGGACTAGCCATTTGGGCAATGAGCAGTTCTTC.

The chain uses TRBV4-2 and TRBJ2-7; 9 positions match TRBD2. The CDR3 contains 15 residues. In germline, CDR1 is LGHNA, CDR2 YNFKEQ. Trimming removed 0 bases from V and 5 bases from J; junction bases left unmatched: 5. The CDR3 protein is CASSQDAGGPNEQYF. CDR3 DNA: TGTGCCAGCAGCCAAGACGCGGGGGGGCCCAACGAGCAGTACTTC.

This clone has just a few counts. The chain carries TRBV6-5 and TRBJ1-5, with 9 bases matching TRBD1. The CDR3 runs to 15 residues. V shed 5 bases, J shed 2 bases, and the junction held 4 bases outside the gene matches. CDR1 and CDR2 (germline): MNHEY, SVGAGI. The CDR3 protein is CASSPTGGGNQPQHF. The DNA of the CDR3 is TGTGCCAGCAGTCCAACAGGGGGCGGCAATCAGCCCCAGCATTTT.